This TCR beta chain was recovered during a study of blood T cell repertoires in COVID-19 (dated by TCRdb to 2020 to 2022). Describing the broader study: Samples covering the acute and convalescent phases of COVID-19 were provided by collaborators in the United States, Italy and Spain. The sample metadata nearly always contained a de-identified subject ID, COVID-19 status, age in years and sex. The material from the prospective study consisted of cDNA or gDNA derived from T cells, B-cell-depleted T cells, or PBMCs. Where HLA class I and class II types were available, the types were taken from metadata supplied by the sample provider, not from assay-based typing. The repertoires were released in a freely available public database intended as a resource for research on the immune response to SARS-CoV-2. The dataset comprised deeply sampled blood TCRbeta repertoires from subjects exposed to, actively infected with, or recovered from COVID-19. The samples were drawn from the first 160 participants of the ongoing ImmuneRACE study and from 1,200 or so subjects provided by 6 global collaborators.

TCRbeta CDR3 regions were amplified from genomic DNA by means of the immunoSEQ Assay, a bias-controlled multiplex PCR. On the authors' methods: Nucleated cell counts per sample were estimated from amplification of reference gene primers within the assay. To quantify the absolute abundance of each unique TCRbeta CDR3 rearrangement, sequence reads were collapsed and filtered. For each sample, productive Simpson clonality was calculated as the square root of Simpson's diversity index across productive rearrangements. This immuneACCESS table, as held by TCRdb, lists in-frame sequences with V and J called but not all clones. Of the missing ones, under half trace to an unresolved V gene in checked studies; the others have no known cause. V and J calls and clone size are given by that table; D and trimming were obtained from the DNA. The table for this sample lists roughly 300,000 clones; 80% to 90% of them were counted only once. Roughly 4.2% of the sample is held by the ten biggest clonotypes.

The research as a whole found: The quantity of clinical and demographic metadata differed by source and by participant and was supplied without curation.

Enrolling through a virtual design, the prospective study's participants ranged in age from roughly 18 to 95 years and lived across 20 to 25 United States geographic areas. Cohort assignment in the prospective study relied on participant-reported clinical history from a screening survey and a study questionnaire. In the prospective study, mobile phlebotomists collected whole blood, serum and a nasopharyngeal or oropharyngeal swab from each participant. Prospective study participants could optionally give additional blood draws and questionnaires over an approximately 2-month period. Blood samples from the prospective study were shipped frozen or at room temperature prior to DNA extraction. Note on this clone: It lacks a known antigen. Nothing much larger sits one base from this clone, and base qualities are not available.

The sequence was obtained from a woman in her thirties or forties with acute COVID-19. The sequenced sample was PBMCs or T cells enriched from blood (not recorded which).

The CDR3 reads as follows: CAISDTGEKLFF. The sequenced DNA is TGTGCCATCAGTGACACAGGTGAAAAACTGTTTTTT. The sequence links TRBV10-3 to TRBJ1-4; TRBD1 is perhaps the D gene, given 5 matching bases. Spanning cysteine to phenylalanine, the CDR3 consists of 12 amino acids. The retained sequence is limited to the CDR3, 36 bases, with the frame set at the first base. Via the germline V gene, CDR1 is ENHRY and CDR2 SYGVKD. The trim is 3 bases for V and 7 bases for J, with a gap of 6 bases between the germline ends.